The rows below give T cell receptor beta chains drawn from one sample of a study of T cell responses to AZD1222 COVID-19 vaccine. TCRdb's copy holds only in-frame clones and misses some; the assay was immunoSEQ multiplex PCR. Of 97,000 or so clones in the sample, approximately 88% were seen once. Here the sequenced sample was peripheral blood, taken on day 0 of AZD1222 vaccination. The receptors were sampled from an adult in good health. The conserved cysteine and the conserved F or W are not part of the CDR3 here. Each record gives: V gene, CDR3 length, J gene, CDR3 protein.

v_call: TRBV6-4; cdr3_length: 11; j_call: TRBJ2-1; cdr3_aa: ASSDSDTNEQF
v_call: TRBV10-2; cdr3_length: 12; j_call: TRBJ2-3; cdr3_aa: ASTVAGVADTQY
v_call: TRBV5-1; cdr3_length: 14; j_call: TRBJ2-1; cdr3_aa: ASSLNSGTQYNEQF
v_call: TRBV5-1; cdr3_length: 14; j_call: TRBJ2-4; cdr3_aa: ASSLAGTARGNIQY
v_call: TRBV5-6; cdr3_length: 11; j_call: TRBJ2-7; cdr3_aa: ASSFPDSYEQY
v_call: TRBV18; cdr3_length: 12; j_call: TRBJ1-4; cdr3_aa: ASNPGTGREKLF
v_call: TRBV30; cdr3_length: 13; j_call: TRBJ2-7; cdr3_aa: AWSVLGRVAYEQY
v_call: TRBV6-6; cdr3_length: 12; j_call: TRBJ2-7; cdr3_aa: ASSYSGVGYEQY
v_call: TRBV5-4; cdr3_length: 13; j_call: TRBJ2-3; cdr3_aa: ASSNPSGGTDTQY
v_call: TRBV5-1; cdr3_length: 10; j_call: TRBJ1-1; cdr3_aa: ASSRVNTEAF
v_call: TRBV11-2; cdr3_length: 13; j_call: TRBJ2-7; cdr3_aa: ASSLNPGRTYEQY
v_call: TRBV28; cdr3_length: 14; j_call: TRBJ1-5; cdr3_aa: ASSSRQGASNQPQH
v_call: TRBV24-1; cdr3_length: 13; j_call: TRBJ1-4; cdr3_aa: ATSDPTGGGEKLF
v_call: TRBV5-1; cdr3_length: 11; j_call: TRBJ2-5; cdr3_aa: ATKDTDGETQY
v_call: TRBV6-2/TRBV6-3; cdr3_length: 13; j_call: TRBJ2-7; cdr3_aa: ASSLITGGTYEQY
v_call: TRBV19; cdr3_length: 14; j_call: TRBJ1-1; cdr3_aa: ASSAGRSPSNTEAF
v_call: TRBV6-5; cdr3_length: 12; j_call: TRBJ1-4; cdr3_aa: ASSSGGQSEKLF
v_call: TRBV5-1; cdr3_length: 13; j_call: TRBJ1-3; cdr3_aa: ASSLGGVTGNTIY
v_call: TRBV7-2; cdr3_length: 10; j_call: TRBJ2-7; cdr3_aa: ASRAGGYEQY
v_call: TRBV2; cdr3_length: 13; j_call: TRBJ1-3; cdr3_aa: ASSARTSSGNTIY